Below, 26 T cell receptor beta chains from the same sample are listed, as sequenced in a study of radiotherapy plus CTLA-4 blockade in lung cancer. Profiling relied on immunoSEQ multiplex PCR, and the TCRdb table lists in-frame clones only, not all of them. The repertoire holds approximately 90,000 clones, with 80% to 90% as singletons. This sample comprised peripheral blood, obtained from a patient treated with radiotherapy plus ipilimumab. These receptor sequences come from a human donor with non-small cell lung cancer who had stable disease on radiotherapy plus ipilimumab.

V is TRBV2 and J is TRBJ1-5, with 7 bases lining up with TRBD1. The germline CDR1 and CDR2 sequences are SNHLY and FYNNEI. This CDR3 has 13 residues. The trim removed 6 bases at V and 4 bases at J, leaving 3 bases unmatched. The CDR3 loop reads CASRDRVNQPQHF. The CDR3 bases are TGTGCCAGCAGAGACAGGGTTAATCAGCCCCAGCATTTT.

This chain connects TRBV10-3 to TRBJ1-5; the D is unclear. This CDR3 has 14 residues. Trimming removed 2 bases at V and 4 bases at J, with 9 bases between. Germline CDR1 ENHRY, CDR2 SYGVKD. CDR3 residues: CAISEAGVNQPQHF. CDR3 nucleotides: TGTGCCATCAGTGAGGCCGGGGTTAATCAGCCCCAGCATTTT.

This chain links TRBV11-3 with TRBJ2-2; TRBD2 matches 9 bases. The V gene end was trimmed by 0 bases and the J gene end by 2 bases; junction bases not matched to a gene: 4. CDR3 length: 17 residues. Germline V CDR1 and CDR2: SGHNT, YENEEA. In nucleotides, the CDR3 is TGTGCCAGCAGCTTAGATCTTAGCGGGAGCAACACCGGGGAGCTGTTTTTT. Protein: CASSLDLSGSNTGELFF.

This clone was observed once. This chain uses TRBV19 with TRBJ2-3; 10 nucleotides line up with TRBD2. The V segment lost 5 bases and the J segment 2 bases; nucleotides outside the gene matches: 7. The CDR3 extends over 16 amino acids. From germline, CDR1 is LNHDA and CDR2 SQIVND (reference sequence). The CDR3 DNA is TGTGCCAGTAGTGTCTCAACTAGCGGGACCACAGATACGCAGTATTTT. Residues: CASSVSTSGTTDTQYF.

This chain joins TRBV15 and TRBJ2-5; 10 bases are a match to TRBD1. Germline trimming cut 9 bases from V and 5 bases from J; bases unmatched to any gene: 6. Per the germline V gene, CDR1 is LNHNV and CDR2 is YYDKDF (reference sequence). CDR3 length equals 13 residues. The CDR3 nucleotides are TGTGCCACGACAGGGGGCGACCTCGAGACCCAGTACTTC. Residues: CATTGGDLETQYF.

This clone was counted once. The rearrangement joins TRBV6-1 to TRBJ2-7; a weak D match, TRBD1 (6 bases). There are 15 residues in the CDR3. CDR1 and CDR2 from the germline V gene are MNHNS and SASEGT. V lost 2 bases, J lost 3 bases, and 14 bases lay in between. CDR3 amino acids: CASSEPGQMSYEQYF. The CDR3 nucleotides are TGTGCCAGCAGTGAACCTGGACAGATGAGCTACGAGCAGTACTTC.

V is TRBV6-1 and J is TRBJ2-7; TRBD1 matches 11 bases. Germline CDR1 reads MNHNS; CDR2 reads SASEGT. Trimming at V came to 7 bases and at J to 1 base, leaving 6 bases not matched to a gene. This CDR3 is built from 15 residues. CDR3 nucleotide sequence: TGTGCCAGCAAGGGACAGGGGGTAGCGTCCTACGAGCAGTACTTC. It is translated as CASKGQGVASYEQYF.

The V call is TRBV5-4, the J call TRBJ1-1; tentatively, D is TRBD1 (5 bases). Germline V gene sequence: CDR1 SGHNT, CDR2 YYREEE (reference sequence). The ends were cut back, 5 bases at V and 1 base at J, with 9 bases in the middle. The CDR3 totals 13 residues. DNA for the CDR3: TGTGCCAGCAGGACCGGGGGGAACACTGAAGCTTTCTTT. Translation gives CASRTGGNTEAFF.

The chain links TRBV7-3 to TRBJ2-7; a weak D match, TRBD1 (6 bases). Germline V gives CDR1 SGHTA, CDR2 FQGTGA. The length of the CDR3 is 14 residues. The V end lost 5 bases, the J end lost 4 bases, and 15 bases lay between the germline ends. In DNA form, the CDR3 reads TGTGCCAGCAGCCCCAGCAGGGGAACATACGAGCAGTACTTC. Protein sequence: CASSPSRGTYEQYF.

The sample holds a few counts of this clone. This rearrangement joins TRBV7-9 to TRBJ1-3; D may be TRBD1 (5 bases). V gave up 1 base and J gave up 11 bases, with 21 bases separating them. The germline V gene encodes CDR1 SEHNR and CDR2 FQNEAQ (reference sequence). The CDR3 sequence is 16 residues long. CDR3 sequence (DNA): TGTGCCAGCAGCTTAGGGGAAACAGGTTCTACCTCGGCCATATATTTT. This encodes CASSLGETGSTSAIYF.

The V and J genes are TRBV7-8 and TRBJ1-6; 7 positions agree with TRBD1. The V gene end was trimmed by 4 bases and the J gene end by 6 bases; junction bases not matched to a gene: 3. The germline gives CDR1 SGHVS, CDR2 FQNEAQ. This CDR3 contains 14 residues. The CDR3 DNA is TGTGCCAGCAGCTGGGGACAGACTAATTCACCCCTCCACTTT. This codes for CASSWGQTNSPLHF.

By frequency in the sample, this clone is large. The rearrangement uses TRBV6-1 and TRBJ2-3; 8 bases line up with TRBD2. The germline V gene has CDR1 MNHNS and CDR2 SASEGT. The CDR3 runs 15 residues. J lost 4 bases, V lost 4 bases, and 7 bases had no gene match. The CDR3 sequence: CASSAQAGAADTQYF. CDR3 DNA: TGTGCCAGCAGTGCTCAAGCGGGGGCCGCAGATACGCAGTATTTT.

This chain connects TRBV5-5 to TRBJ2-6; D assignment may be TRBD1 or TRBD2 (5 bases each). This CDR3 comprises 15 residues. Deletions cut 3 bases from V and 2 bases from J, with 9 bases between. Germline loops: CDR1 SGHKS, CDR2 YYEKEE (reference sequence). CDR3 in DNA: TGTGCCAGCAGCTCCAGGGACGCTGGGGCCAACGTCCTGACTTTC. As protein: CASSSRDAGANVLTF.

The chain is built from TRBV10-3 and TRBJ2-3; D is undetermined. The CDR3 covers 16 residues. V was trimmed by 0 bases and J by 2 bases, leaving 12 bases between them. Per the germline V gene, CDR1 is ENHRY and CDR2 is SYGVKD. This CDR3 reads CAISESAGSLTDTQYF. The CDR3 nucleotides read TGTGCCATCAGTGAGTCGGCAGGTTCTCTCACAGATACGCAGTATTTT.

The gene calls are TRBV30 and TRBJ2-2, with 9 bases matching TRBD1. The CDR3 contains 15 residues. Trimming removed 8 bases from V and 8 bases from J; junction bases left unmatched: 15. Germline CDR1 reads GTSNPN; CDR2 reads SVGIG (reference sequence). CDR3: CATRRGDRVFGELFF. For the CDR3, the DNA is TGTGCCACCCGCCGGGGGGACAGGGTATTTGGGGAGCTGTTTTTT.

This clone was recorded once. The chain carries TRBV11-3 and TRBJ2-1; the match to TRBD2 covers 9 bases. There are 15 residues in the CDR3. J gave up 0 bases and V 5 bases, and 2 bases lay outside the gene matches. Germline V gene data show CDR1 as SGHNT and CDR2 as YENEEA. The CDR3 DNA is TGTGCCAGCAGCCGTAGCGGGAGCTCCTACAATGAGCAGTTCTTC. This translates into CASSRSGSSYNEQFF.

The rearrangement links TRBV28 to TRBJ2-1; TRBD2 aligns across 8 bases. There are 16 residues in the CDR3. From germline, CDR1 is MDHEN and CDR2 SYDVKM. The trim removed 6 bases at V and 0 bases at J, leaving 7 bases unmatched. In nucleotides, the CDR3 is TGTGCCAGCAGCCCCGGGAGGGCCCGCTCCTACAATGAGCAGTTCTTC. This gives the protein CASSPGRARSYNEQFF.

The chain is built from TRBV13 and TRBJ2-7, with D unresolved. V lost 5 bases to trimming and J lost 3 bases, with 8 bases between them. The V gene's germline CDR1 is PRHDT and CDR2 FYEKMQ (reference sequence). This CDR3 is 12 amino acids long. The CDR3 DNA is TGTGCCAGCAGCCCTTCTAACTACGAGCAGTACTTC. Translating it yields CASSPSNYEQYF.

This clone occurred a few times. The chain is built from TRBV18 and TRBJ2-7, with D perhaps matching TRBD1 (5 bases). Germline loops: CDR1 KGHSH, CDR2 LQKENI. There are 13 residues in the CDR3. Trimming took off 0 bases at V and 4 bases at J, with 7 bases between the two ends. CDR3 amino acids: CASSPPNRYEQYF. In DNA form, the CDR3 reads TGTGCCAGCTCACCACCGAACAGGTACGAGCAGTACTTC.

The chain joins TRBV6-1 to TRBJ1-5; maybe TRBD1 (6 bases). Germline CDR1 MNHNS, CDR2 SASEGT. This CDR3 comprises 14 residues. Trimming stripped 4 bases from V and 5 bases from J, with 12 bases between. The CDR3 here is CASSASGVDQPQHF. CDR3 bases: TGTGCCAGCAGTGCGTCAGGGGTGGATCAGCCCCAGCATTTT.

The rearrangement links TRBV19 to TRBJ1-5, with 12 bases aligning to TRBD1. CDR1 is LNHDA, CDR2 SQIVND, per germline (reference sequence). V was clipped by 5 bases and J by 0 bases; unmatched bases: 8. The CDR3 runs 18 residues. The CDR3 is CASSPGQGAKYSNQPQHF. In DNA form, the CDR3 reads TGTGCCAGTAGTCCGGGACAGGGGGCGAAATATAGCAATCAGCCCCAGCATTTT.

This clone has just one count. DNA of the CDR3: TGCAGTGCTAGAGGTGGGCAGCCCCAGCATTTT. Translation: CSARGGQPQHF. V gene TRBV20-1 combines with J gene TRBJ1-5; D is ambiguous. CDR1 is DFQATT and CDR2 is SNEGSKA in the germline V gene (reference sequence). With 1 base removed from V and 7 bases from J, the gap between germline ends came to 5 bases. This CDR3 has 11 amino acids.

The rearrangement joins TRBV5-1 to TRBJ1-2; D gene unclear. The germline gives CDR1 SGHRS, CDR2 YFSETQ. Trimming took 0 bases from V and 7 from J, leaving 16 bases between them. The CDR3 is 15 amino acids. In DNA, the CDR3 is TGCGCCAGCAGCTTGGCGGGTATCGAAGGGAGTGGCTACACCTTC. Translating it yields CASSLAGIEGSGYTF. The variable domain in full, with the rest retrieved from reference TRBV5-1 and TRBJ1-2, is KAGVTQTPRYLIKTRGQQVTLSCSPISGHRSVSWYQQTPGQGLQFLFEYFSETQRNKGNFPGRFSGRQFSNSRSEMNVSTLELGDSALYLCASSLAGIEGSGYTFGSGTRLTVV.

The chain uses TRBV7-9 and TRBJ1-1, with 8 positions matching TRBD1. The CDR3 is 19 amino acids. Germline lookup yields CDR1 SEHNR and CDR2 FQNEAQ (reference sequence). V trimming: 5 bases; J trimming: 4 bases; junction bases outside the gene matches: 21. CDR3 bases: TGTGCCAGCAGCCTCAACTTTGGACAGGGTGGAGGGGTTGGCACTGAAGCTTTCTTT. Its translation: CASSLNFGQGGGVGTEAFF.

The chain has TRBV7-2 and TRBJ2-7; 13 bases line up with TRBD2. Germline V CDR1 and CDR2: SGHTA, FQGNSA. Germline trimming cut 5 bases from V and 6 bases from J; bases unmatched to any gene: 4. The CDR3 contains 14 residues. CDR3 loop: CASSRRTSGGEQYF. The CDR3 DNA sequence: TGTGCCAGCAGCCGAAGGACTAGCGGGGGCGAGCAGTACTTC.

The CDR3 region has the DNA TGTGCCAGCAGCCTACCCGGGGGAGCCTACGAGCAGTACTTC. This encodes CASSLPGGAYEQYF. The rearrangement links TRBV2 to TRBJ2-7; possibly TRBD2 for D (6 bases). Germline values: CDR1 SNHLY, CDR2 FYNNEI. The V and J ends lost 6 bases and 2 bases respectively, with 14 bases between them. The CDR3 extends over 14 amino acids. The full variable domain, completed using reference TRBV2 and TRBJ2-7, is EPEVTQTPSHQVTQMGQEVILRCVPISNHLYFYWYRQILGQKVEFLVSFYNNEISEKSEIFDDQFSVERPDGSNFTLKIRSTKLEDSAMYFCASSLPGGAYEQYFGPGTRLTVT.